These 5 T cell receptor beta chains were all obtained from the same sample, sequenced in a study of blood T cells in healthy people across ages. The second PCR ran about 6 to 12 cycles with a sample-barcoded 5' primer and J-beta primers. One entry per CDR3 protein results from TCRdb running MiXCR on the 5' RACE reads. The table has hundreds of thousands of distinct CDR3 sequences, roughly 41% seen once. The sample consisted of blood. The source is a man of 80 years or more in good health.

The chain has TRBV7-9 and TRBJ2-4; 13 nucleotides align to TRBD2. The tail of the sequence fits TRBJ2-5 better, so the J call may be wrong. The CDR3 totals 15 residues. CDR1 is SEHNR and CDR2 is FQNEAQ in the germline V gene (reference sequence). DNA for the CDR3: TGTGCCAGCAGTTCGGGACTAGCGGGAAAGGAGACCCAGTACTTC. It encodes CASSSGLAGKETQYF.

Points on this clonotype: A much larger clone lies a single base off, so this may be a read error. The chain recombines TRBV3-1 with TRBJ1-1; no reliable D call. The CDR3 extends over 16 amino acids. CDR1 and CDR2 (germline): LGHDT, YNNKEL (reference sequence). The CDR3 DNA follows: TGTGTCAGCAGCCCAACCCAGGTCCGGGGAGGGACTGAAGCTTTCTTT. Encoded protein: CVSSPTQVRGGTEAFF.

The chain carries TRBV5-1 and TRBJ2-2; no reliable D call. Germline values: CDR1 SGHRS, CDR2 YFSETQ. V was shortened by 4 bases and J by 4 bases, with 14 bases between the two germline ends. CDR3 length: 15 amino acids. Written as DNA, the CDR3 is TGCGCCAGCAGCACGAGACACTCGGGCACCGGGGAGCTGTTTTTT. Translated, it gives CASSTRHSGTGELFF.

The genes are TRBV28 and TRBJ1-4; unclear D gene. Germline V gives CDR1 MDHEN, CDR2 SYDVKM. Trimming removed 4 bases at V and 5 bases at J, with 14 bases between. The CDR3 contains 15 residues. The CDR3 here is CASSYLEGGNEKLFF. DNA of the CDR3: TGTGCCAGCAGTTATCTGGAGGGAGGGAATGAAAAACTGTTTTTT.

On this clonotype: This may come from a read error, since a much larger clone is one base off. The chain has TRBV14 and TRBJ2-5; 7 positions agree with TRBD2. CDR3 size: 15 residues. Trimming at V came to 0 bases and at J to 5 bases, leaving 6 bases not matched to a gene. The germline V gene has CDR1 SGHDN and CDR2 FVKESK. The CDR3 here is CASSQDVGGKETQYF. The CDR3, as DNA: TGTGCCAGCAGCCAAGATGTCGGGGGGAAGGAGACCCAGTACTTC.